The 26 T cell receptor beta chains reported below all come from one sample, sequenced in a study of blood T cell repertoires in COVID-19. Method: immunoSEQ multiplex PCR; TCRdb's copy keeps in-frame clones and lacks some. The sample yields 250,000 or so clones, 80% to 90% seen once. Sequenced input: PBMCs or T cells enriched from blood (not recorded which). The origin of the receptors is a woman aged 40 to 50 who had been exposed to COVID-19.

This rearrangement joins TRBV30 to TRBJ2-2; tentatively, D is TRBD1 (6 bases). The CDR3 contains 15 residues. Germline loops: CDR1 GTSNPN, CDR2 SVGIG (reference sequence). The ends were cut back, 4 bases at V and 0 bases at J, with 12 bases in the middle. CDR3 sequence (DNA): TGTGCCTGGAACTTAGGGACATCGAACACCGGGGAGCTGTTTTTT. Protein product: CAWNLGTSNTGELFF.

The chain uses TRBV14 and TRBJ2-1; 11 bases agree with TRBD2. V lost 3 bases and J lost 5; bases outside the gene matches: 6. This CDR3 is 16 amino acids long. Germline V gene lookup returns CDR1 SGHDN and CDR2 FVKESK. The CDR3 loop is CASSHTPGLADNEQFF. The CDR3 coding sequence is TGTGCCAGCAGCCATACTCCGGGACTAGCGGACAATGAGCAGTTCTTC. Looking up the rest from reference TRBV14 and TRBJ2-1 gives the full variable domain: EAGVTQFPSHSVIEKGQTVTLRCDPISGHDNLYWYRRVMGKEIKFLLHFVKESKQDESGMPNNRFLAERTGGTYSTLKVQPAELEDSGVYFCASSHTPGLADNEQFFGPGTRLTVL.

This chain joins TRBV29-1 and TRBJ1-4; 7 nucleotides align to TRBD1. Unmatched junction bases numbered 7, after V lost 5 bases and J lost 7 bases. The V gene's germline CDR1 is SQVTM and CDR2 ANQGSEA. This CDR3 contains 13 residues. CDR3 nucleotides: TGCAGCGTTCTTCGACAGGGTGGTGAAAAACTGTTTTTT. It codes for CSVLRQGGEKLFF.

J is TRBJ1-2 and V is TRBV14; a possible D gene is TRBD1 (5 bases). Germline CDR1 and CDR2: SGHDN and FVKESK. The V and J ends lost 0 bases and 4 bases respectively, with 15 bases between them. The CDR3 is 16 amino acids. Here the CDR3 reads CASSQDLRGRGYGYTF. The CDR3 region has the DNA TGTGCCAGCAGCCAAGATCTTAGGGGAAGGGGCTATGGCTACACCTTC.

The chain combines TRBV7-9 with TRBJ1-1; D unclear. The germline V and J ends were trimmed by 0 bases and 7 bases, with 3 bases remaining between them. Per the germline V gene, CDR1 is SEHNR and CDR2 is FQNEAQ (reference sequence). CDR3 length: 11 amino acids. The CDR3 region has the DNA TGTGCCAGCAGCTTAGCTAATGAAGCTTTCTTT. Amino acids: CASSLANEAFF.

The chain recombines TRBV9 with TRBJ2-1; 10 bases line up with TRBD2. This CDR3 comprises 16 residues. V was pared by 3 bases and J by 4 bases, with 7 bases of the junction left unmatched. The germline V gene has CDR1 SGDLS and CDR2 YYNGEE. CDR3 bases: TGTGCCAGCAGCGAGGGACCGGGACTAGCGTACAATGAGCAGTTCTTC. Protein product: CASSEGPGLAYNEQFF.

V usage is TRBV6-4 and J usage is TRBJ1-2; 9 nucleotides line up with TRBD1. V shed 9 bases, J shed 2 bases, and the junction held 16 bases outside the gene matches. The germline gives CDR1 MRHNA, CDR2 SNTAGT. This CDR3 spans 17 amino acids. The CDR3 region is CARVRDRAYFLNYGYTF. The CDR3 DNA sequence: TGTGCCAGGGTCCGGGACAGGGCTTATTTTTTAAACTATGGCTACACCTTC.

V usage is TRBV7-2 and J usage is TRBJ1-2, with 10 bases that match TRBD1. From germline, CDR1 is SGHTA and CDR2 FQGNSA. CDR3 length equals 16 residues. The junction had 4 bases not matched to a gene; V was cut back by 3 bases and J by 0 bases. CDR3 DNA: TGTGCCAGCAGCTTTTTAGGGACAGGGGCTAACTATGGCTACACCTTC. Translated: CASSFLGTGANYGYTF.

V gene TRBV6-5 combines with J gene TRBJ2-2; D uncertain. The CDR3 has 13 residues. The V gene lost 7 bases and the J gene lost 8 bases, with 14 bases spanning the gap. Germline V CDR1 and CDR2: MNHEY, SVGAGI. CDR3 coding DNA: TGTGCCAGCATAAACCAGGCTACGGGGGAGCTGTTTTTT. Amino acid sequence: CASINQATGELFF.

This chain links TRBV29-1 with TRBJ1-2, with unresolved D. Trimming shortened V by 4 bases and J by 4 bases, and 7 bases separated the two germline ends. The CDR3 is 11 amino acids. The germline gives CDR1 SQVTM, CDR2 ANQGSEA. The CDR3 reads CSVGAPYGYTF. The CDR3, as DNA: TGCAGCGTTGGGGCCCCCTATGGCTACACCTTC.

The V gene is TRBV11-2, the J gene TRBJ1-2; 10 bases match TRBD1. The CDR3 sequence is 14 residues long. V lost 1 base, J lost 6 bases, and 2 bases stayed unmatched. Germline V gene sequence: CDR1 SGHAT, CDR2 FQNNGV. Written as DNA, the CDR3 is TGTGCCAGCAGCTTAGCGGACAGGGGGAATGGCTACACCTTC. Its translation is CASSLADRGNGYTF.

This chain joins TRBV25-1 and TRBJ1-4, with 8 nucleotides matching TRBD1. From germline, CDR1 is MGHDK and CDR2 SYGVNS. This CDR3 spans 13 amino acids. The J segment lost 7 bases and the V segment lost 6 bases, leaving 4 bases of the junction unmatched. As DNA, the CDR3 is TGTGCCAGCAGAACAGGGGGGGCTGAAAAACTGTTTTTT. This sequence encodes CASRTGGAEKLFF.

The V call is TRBV5-1, the J call TRBJ1-2; 10 nucleotides match TRBD1. This CDR3 has 14 amino acids. CDR1 and CDR2 from the germline V gene are SGHRS and YFSETQ. With 0 bases clipped from V and 8 bases from J, the junction kept 4 bases outside the gene matches. In nucleotides, the CDR3 is TGCGCCAGCAGCTTGGGACAGGGGGCTTTCGGCTACACCTTC. This encodes CASSLGQGAFGYTF.

This sequence joins TRBV19 and TRBJ2-1; the D is unclear. V lost 5 bases and J lost 0, with 14 bases in between. Germline V gene data show CDR1 as LNHDA and CDR2 as SQIVND (reference sequence). This CDR3 contains 16 residues. This CDR3 reads CASSHPTLSSYNEQFF. The CDR3 coding sequence is TGTGCCAGTAGTCACCCGACTCTGAGCTCCTACAATGAGCAGTTCTTC.

This chain joins TRBV11-1 and TRBJ2-7, with D tentatively TRBD1 (5 bases). The CDR3 runs 14 residues. Looked up from germline, CDR1 is SGHAT and CDR2 is FQDESV (reference sequence). V was pared by 7 bases and J by 5 bases, with 18 bases between. Here the CDR3 reads CASTLLAGFDEQYF. CDR3 DNA sequence: TGTGCCAGCACCCTTCTGGCAGGGTTCGACGAGCAGTACTTC.

This clone has just one count. The chain employs TRBV27 and TRBJ2-7; 9 bases line up with TRBD1. The CDR3 runs to 15 residues. Germline CDR1 and CDR2: MNHEY and SMNVEV (reference sequence). V was pared by 4 bases and J by 5 bases, with 9 bases of the junction left unmatched. CDR3 loop: CASSSAGQGRHEQYF. CDR3 nucleotides: TGTGCCAGCAGTTCCGCCGGACAGGGGAGGCACGAGCAGTACTTC.

The V call is TRBV9, the J call TRBJ2-3; 7 bases agree with TRBD2. This CDR3 has 14 residues. The germline V gene encodes CDR1 SGDLS and CDR2 YYNGEE. Trimming cost V 4 bases and J 1 base; bases outside gene matches: 3. The CDR3 region has the DNA TGTGCCAGCAGCCAAAGCGGGGGCACAGATACGCAGTATTTT. Residues: CASSQSGGTDTQYF.

The CDR3: CASSGGYQETQYF. CDR3 DNA sequence: TGTGCCAGTTCAGGGGGGTACCAAGAGACCCAGTACTTC. The J gene is TRBJ2-5, the V gene TRBV28; D perhaps matches TRBD1 (7 bases). V lost 9 bases to trimming and J lost 0 bases, with 11 bases between them. The germline CDR1 and CDR2 sequences are MDHEN and SYDVKM. The CDR3 is made up of 13 amino acids.

The chain has TRBV4-1 and TRBJ2-3; 10 bases fit TRBD2. From germline, CDR1 is MGHRA and CDR2 YSYEKL. V shed 7 bases and J 0 bases; nucleotides not matched to a gene: 4. The CDR3 loop spans 15 amino acids. The CDR3 sequence is CASMVAGGSTDTQYF. CDR3 sequence (DNA): TGCGCCAGCATGGTAGCGGGGGGAAGCACAGATACGCAGTATTTT.

This chain joins TRBV3-1 (or the pseudogene TRBV3-2) and TRBJ2-7; no reliable D call. The germline V gene encodes CDR1 LGHDT and CDR2 YNNKEL (reference sequence). The ends were cut back, 4 bases at V and 6 bases at J, with 13 bases in the middle. This CDR3 is built from 13 residues. The CDR3 nucleotides read TGTGCCAGCAGCCGTCAGTACGGGTCCGAGCAGTACGTC. This sequence encodes CASSRQYGSEQYV.

The chain couples TRBV9 to TRBJ1-2; D may be TRBD1 (6 bases). This CDR3 contains 17 residues. V was cut by 3 bases and J by 8 bases, with 26 bases left in between. Germline CDR1 and CDR2: SGDLS and YYNGEE. In DNA, the CDR3 is TGTGCCAGCAGCGCCGGGGGGGCAGGGTGGTTGGAAAGGGGCTACACCTTC. Its protein product is CASSAGGAGWLERGYTF.

V gene TRBV6-5 combines with J gene TRBJ1-2, with D maybe TRBD1 (6 bases). Germline V gene data show CDR1 as MNHEY and CDR2 as SVGAGI. V was pared by 6 bases and J by 0 bases, with 14 bases between. CDR3 length equals 15 residues. The CDR3, as DNA: TGTGCCAGCAGGCTTGGGGGGGCGGCTAACTATGGCTACACCTTC. Protein: CASRLGGAANYGYTF.

The chain couples TRBV6-5 to TRBJ2-1; TRBD2 matches 8 bases. Germline CDR1 and CDR2: MNHEY and SVGAGI. The CDR3 totals 15 residues. With 2 bases clipped from V and 5 bases from J, the junction kept 5 bases outside the gene matches. In DNA, the CDR3 is TGTGCCAGCAGTTACGATCTAGCGGGCAACAATGAGCAGTTCTTC. This sequence encodes CASSYDLAGNNEQFF.

The chain has TRBV9 and TRBJ2-6; no reliable D call. The CDR3 consists of 17 residues. The V end was cut by 0 bases, the J end by 0 bases, with 10 bases between. The germline CDR1 and CDR2 sequences are SGDLS and YYNGEE. CDR3 amino acids: CASSVEPQVSGANVLTF. CDR3 sequence (DNA): TGTGCCAGCAGCGTAGAACCCCAGGTCTCTGGGGCCAACGTCCTGACTTTC.

The rearrangement links TRBV11-3 to TRBJ1-2; 9 nucleotides agree with TRBD1. This CDR3 has 15 amino acids. With 5 bases clipped from V and 7 bases from J, the junction kept 11 bases outside the gene matches. The germline V gene encodes CDR1 SGHNT and CDR2 YENEEA. The chain's CDR3 is CASSPGTGNFGGYTF. DNA of the CDR3: TGTGCCAGCAGCCCCGGGACAGGGAATTTTGGTGGCTACACCTTC.

V and J are TRBV28 and TRBJ1-6, with D unresolved. The germline CDR1 and CDR2 sequences are MDHEN and SYDVKM. Trimming stripped 5 bases from V and 6 bases from J, with 20 bases between. The CDR3 covers 17 residues. CDR3 bases: TGTGCCAGCAGTGGAGCTTTCGGGGAGCCGGTTAATTCACCCCTCCACTTT. Amino acids: CASSGAFGEPVNSPLHF. Variable domain in full (rest from reference TRBV28 and TRBJ1-6): DVKVTQSSRYLVKRTGEKVFLECVQDMDHENMFWYRQDPGLGLRLIYFSYDVKMKEKGDIPEGYSVSREKKERFSLILESASTNQTSMYLCASSGAFGEPVNSPLHFGNGTRLTVT.